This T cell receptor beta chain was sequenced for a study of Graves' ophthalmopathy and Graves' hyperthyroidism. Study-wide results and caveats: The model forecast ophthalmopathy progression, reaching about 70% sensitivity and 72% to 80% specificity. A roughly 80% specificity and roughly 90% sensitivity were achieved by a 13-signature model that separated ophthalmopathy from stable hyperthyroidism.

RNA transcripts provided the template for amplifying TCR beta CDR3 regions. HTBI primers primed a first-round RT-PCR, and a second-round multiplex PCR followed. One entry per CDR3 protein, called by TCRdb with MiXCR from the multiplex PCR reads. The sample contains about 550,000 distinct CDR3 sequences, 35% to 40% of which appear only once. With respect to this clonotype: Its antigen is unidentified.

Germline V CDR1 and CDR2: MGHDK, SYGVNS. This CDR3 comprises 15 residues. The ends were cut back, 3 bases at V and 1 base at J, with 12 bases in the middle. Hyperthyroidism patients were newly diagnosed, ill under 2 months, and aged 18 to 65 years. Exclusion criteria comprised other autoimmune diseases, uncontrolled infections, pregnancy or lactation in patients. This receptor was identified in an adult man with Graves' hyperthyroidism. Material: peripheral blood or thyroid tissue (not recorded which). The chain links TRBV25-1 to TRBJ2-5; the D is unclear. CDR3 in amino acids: CASSDPHGGQETQYF. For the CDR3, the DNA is TGTGCCAGCAGTGATCCTCACGGCGGCCAAGAGACCCAGTACTTC.